This T cell receptor beta chain was obtained from a study of control samples from healthy donors and cancer patients. V lost 4 bases to trimming and J lost 8 bases, with 16 bases between them. The CDR3 runs 14 residues. Per the germline V gene, CDR1 is SGDLS and CDR2 is YYNGEE. Sequenced by immunoSEQ multiplex PCR; TCRdb stores in-frame clones only, minus some. The table records some 120,000 clones, roughly 90% of them present only once. In this sample, this clone turned up once. The TCR sequence derives from a man aged 50-59 years in good health. This chain links TRBV9 with TRBJ2-1; the D gene is possibly TRBD2 (5 bases). The source material was blood. CDR3 nucleotide sequence: TGTGCCAGCAGCCCAATCGTGACTACGGATGAGCAGTTCTTC. It codes for CASSPIVTTDEQFF.